Below, 11 T cell receptor beta chains from the same sample are listed, as sequenced in a study of blood T cell repertoires in COVID-19. Profiling relied on immunoSEQ multiplex PCR, and the TCRdb table lists in-frame clones only, not all of them. The profile shows under 150,000 clones, over 75% of them singletons. The sequenced sample was PBMCs or T cells enriched from blood (not recorded which). The receptors come from a man aged 50 to 59 in a cohort exposed to, infected with or recovered from COVID-19 (not recorded which).

The rearrangement uses TRBV11-2 and TRBJ2-3, with D possibly TRBD1 on 6 matching bases. V was clipped by 0 bases and J by 11 bases, with 6 bases between them. The CDR3 covers 11 residues. Germline lookup yields CDR1 SGHAT and CDR2 FQNNGV. The CDR3 reads CASSLDRGQYF. CDR3 nucleotides: TGTGCCAGCAGCTTAGACAGGGGGCAGTATTTT.

The rearrangement joins TRBV6-5 to TRBJ2-2, with a weak D call TRBD2 (5 bases). The CDR3 totals 13 residues. The germline CDR1 and CDR2 sequences are MNHEY and SVGAGI. With 6 bases removed from V and 7 bases from J, the gap between germline ends came to 12 bases. CDR3 amino acids: CASSVGLLGELFF. In DNA, the CDR3 is TGTGCCAGCAGCGTAGGACTGCTCGGGGAGCTGTTTTTT.

The V and J genes are TRBV28 and TRBJ1-6; D gene unclear. Per germline, CDR1 MDHEN and CDR2 SYDVKM. The CDR3 extends over 15 amino acids. V lost 2 bases, J lost 7 bases, and 12 bases lay in between. CDR3 in DNA: TGTGCCAGCAGTTTACCGACATTTGGCAATTCACCCCTCCACTTT. This encodes CASSLPTFGNSPLHF. Full variable domain (remainder filled in from reference TRBV28 and TRBJ1-6): DVKVTQSSRYLVKRTGEKVFLECVQDMDHENMFWYRQDPGLGLRLIYFSYDVKMKEKGDIPEGYSVSREKKERFSLILESASTNQTSMYLCASSLPTFGNSPLHFGNGTRLTVT.

This chain uses TRBV4-2 with TRBJ2-3; tentative D call: TRBD2 (5 bases). The V gene's germline CDR1 is LGHNA and CDR2 YNFKEQ. CDR3 length equals 19 residues. With 0 bases removed from V and 2 bases from J, the gap between germline ends came to 21 bases. CDR3 in DNA: TGTGCCAGCAGCCAAGATGGAGTAGGCCAGCGAGGGTACACAGATACGCAGTATTTT. It yields the protein CASSQDGVGQRGYTDTQYF.

The chain recombines TRBV2 with TRBJ2-2, with a tentative D call TRBD2 (5 bases). Germline assignment: CDR1 SNHLY and CDR2 FYNNEI. V lost 6 bases to trimming and J lost 7 bases, with 15 bases between them. This CDR3 contains 14 residues. CDR3 protein: CASRPTNAGGELFF. CDR3 bases: TGTGCCAGCAGACCTACAAACGCGGGCGGGGAGCTGTTTTTT.

The rearrangement links TRBV12-3 or TRBV12-4 to TRBJ1-1; a weak D match, TRBD1 (5 bases). Trimming pared 5 bases from V and 13 bases from J, leaving 17 bases between. The CDR3 length is 12 residues. The CDR3 nucleotides read TGTGCCAGCAGTGCGACAGACCTCGGTAATTTCTTT. It translates to CASSATDLGNFF.

The rearrangement links TRBV27 to TRBJ2-7; 10 bases are shared with TRBD2. From germline, CDR1 is MNHEY and CDR2 SMNVEV (reference sequence). The CDR3 loop spans 16 amino acids. Trimming removed 0 bases from V and 7 bases from J; junction bases left unmatched: 9. The CDR3 region is CASSLSRSGRAWEQYF. CDR3 nucleotide sequence: TGTGCCAGCAGTTTATCGCGGAGCGGGAGGGCCTGGGAGCAGTACTTC.

The CDR3: CASSLAASYNEKLFF. CDR3 DNA: TGTGCCAGCAGCTTGGCCGCGAGTTATAATGAAAAACTGTTTTTT. V and J are TRBV5-5 and TRBJ1-4; D remains ambiguous. The CDR3 consists of 15 residues. The germline V gene has CDR1 SGHKS and CDR2 YYEKEE (reference sequence). Trimming removed 0 bases from V and 4 bases from J, with 10 bases in between.

The J gene is TRBJ1-2, the V gene TRBV9; no definite D call. The germline gives CDR1 SGDLS, CDR2 YYNGEE. The CDR3 covers 12 residues. V dropped 3 bases and J dropped 8 bases, with 11 bases sitting between them. This chain's CDR3 is CASSAKERGYTF. Here the CDR3 DNA reads TGTGCCAGCAGCGCCAAAGAGCGGGGCTACACCTTC. Drawing the rest from reference TRBV9 and TRBJ1-2, the complete variable domain is DSGVTQTPKHLITATGQRVTLRCSPRSGDLSVYWYQQSLDQGLQFLIQYYNGEERAKGNILERFSAQQFPDLHSELNLSSLELGDSALYFCASSAKERGYTFGSGTRLTVV.

Of note for this clone: Other DNA sequences in the sample encode the same CDR3. The gene calls are TRBV12-3 or TRBV12-4 and TRBJ1-2; weak D call: TRBD1 (5 bases). Trimming removed 1 base from V and 4 bases from J, with 7 bases in between. The CDR3 contains 13 residues. The CDR3 spells CASSLGDSYGYTF. The CDR3 DNA follows: TGTGCCAGCAGTTTAGGAGACAGCTATGGCTACACCTTC.

The V call is TRBV27, the J call TRBJ2-6; the match to TRBD1 covers 8 bases. Germline values: CDR1 MNHEY, CDR2 SMNVEV (reference sequence). The V and J ends lost 5 bases and 4 bases, in that order; junction bases with no gene match: 10. The CDR3 loop spans 17 amino acids. The CDR3 DNA is TGTGCCAGCAGTCCCCAGGGGGCGCTGCCCGGGGCCAACGTCCTGACTTTC. This encodes CASSPQGALPGANVLTF.